The sequence of this T cell receptor (beta chain) was determined in a study of blood T cell repertoires in COVID-19. Note on this clone: One junction end disagrees with the germline gene, perhaps due to a read error.

Profiled with immunoSEQ multiplex PCR; TCRdb holds only in-frame clones, not every one. Of 180,000 or so clones in the sample, roughly 82% were seen once. Those who participated ranged in age from about 18 to 89 years and resided in about two dozen US areas. Donors of Cohort 3 who recovered were those that had two negative PCRs, clearance, or symptom resolution. The germline CDR1 and CDR2 sequences are SSHAT and FNYEAQ (reference sequence). CDR3 length: 15 residues. Input material: PBMCs or T cells enriched from blood (not recorded which). The sequence was collected from a woman in her 30s who had recovered from COVID-19. The chain joins TRBV7-7 to TRBJ2-7, with no clear D. The chain's CDR3 is CASSLGPDNSYEQYF. The CDR3 DNA is TGTGCTAGCAGCTTAGGGCCCGATAACTCCTACGAGCAGTACTTC.